This T cell receptor beta chain was found in a study of T cells in localized non-small cell lung cancer. Findings and limits, study-wide: A median of 57 of the top 100 tumor clones appeared in adjacent lung, which was paired and uninvolved. Longer overall survival was linked to higher blood T cell density. Tumor showed lower T cell clonality than uninvolved adjacent lung, where it was highest. One tumor region alone was sequenced, and heterogeneity therefore remains possible.

Some clones are missing from TCRdb's copy, which holds only in-frame ones; the method was immunoSEQ multiplex PCR. The table shows more than 40,000 clones, with around 86% occurring only once. Germline V CDR1 and CDR2: SNHLY, FYNNEI. Trimming stripped 3 bases from V and 1 base from J, with 27 bases between. This CDR3 has 20 amino acids. On this clone itself: Its specificity is not known.

This chain joins TRBV2 and TRBJ1-1, with D perhaps TRBD1 (5 bases). The TCR was taken from a man between 40 and 70 years old with stage II lung adenocarcinoma. Here the sequenced sample was PBMCs, taken before any cancer treatment. The CDR3 DNA is TGTGCCAGCAGTGACCGGGGGAGAGGGCATTCTGACACGACGAACACTGAAGCTTTCTTT. Its translation is CASSDRGRGHSDTTNTEAFF.